These 11 T cell receptor beta chains came from one sample sequenced in a study of OX40 agonist ivuxolimab in advanced cancers. Clones were sequenced by immunoSEQ multiplex PCR, and TCRdb holds only the in-frame ones, with some missing. The data hold about 53,000 clones, with less than 90% observed a single time. The sequencing here drew on CD4+ or CD8+ T cells sorted from blood, taken in a trial of the OX40 agonist ivuxolimab. These receptors all stem from an adult with an advanced solid tumor such as melanoma, head and neck, liver or kidney cancer.

This clone appeared once. This chain joins TRBV20-1 and TRBJ2-5; no firm D call. V lost 3 bases, J lost 6 bases, and 8 bases lay in between. There are 11 residues in the CDR3. The V gene's germline CDR1 is DFQATT and CDR2 SNEGSKA (reference sequence). Written as DNA, the CDR3 is TGCAGTGCTAGCCAGGTGAAGACCCAGTACTTC. It translates to CSASQVKTQYF.

The rearrangement joins TRBV6-1 to TRBJ1-5, with D maybe TRBD1 (5 bases). The CDR3 covers 16 residues. V lost 5 bases and J 1 base, leaving 15 bases between the germline ends. The germline V gene encodes CDR1 MNHNS and CDR2 SASEGT. As DNA, the CDR3 is TGTGCCAGCAGTCAAGATCTGTGGGGGAGCAATCAGCCCCAGCATTTT. It is translated as CASSQDLWGSNQPQHF.

The rearrangement links TRBV6-5 to TRBJ1-4, with TRBD1 matching over 7 bases. J was trimmed by 9 bases and V by 0 bases; bases with no gene match: 7. The CDR3 runs to 15 residues. Germline CDR1 reads MNHEY; CDR2 reads SVGAGI. CDR3 sequence reads: CASSYSGQGEQKLFF. The CDR3 nucleotides read TGTGCCAGCAGTTACTCTGGCCAGGGGGAGCAAAAACTGTTTTTT.

V gene TRBV19 combines with J gene TRBJ1-4; D uncertain. Trimming took off 3 bases at V and 7 bases at J, with 12 bases between the two ends. This CDR3 spans 14 amino acids. CDR1 and CDR2 from the germline V gene are LNHDA and SQIVND (reference sequence). The CDR3 DNA sequence: TGTGCCAGTAGTATCACGGGGTACAGTGAAAAACTGTTTTTT. It specifies CASSITGYSEKLFF.

The chain has TRBV5-5 and TRBJ2-2; D call uncertain. V lost 1 base to trimming and J lost 8 bases, with 12 bases between them. The CDR3 contains 14 residues. In germline, CDR1 is SGHKS, CDR2 YYEKEE (reference sequence). Here the CDR3 reads CASSLFSTAGELFF. CDR3 coding DNA: TGTGCCAGCAGCTTGTTTTCGACTGCGGGGGAGCTGTTTTTT.

This clone was seen a single time. The chain employs TRBV18 and TRBJ1-1; D unresolved. The CDR3 is made up of 14 amino acids. Germline-derived CDR1 and CDR2 are KGHSH and LQKENI. V lost 10 bases and J lost 3, with 18 bases in between. The CDR3, as DNA: TGTGCCACCACATCGCGAGGGTCGGACACTGAAGCTTTCTTT. This gives the protein CATTSRGSDTEAFF. The entire variable domain, with the rest obtained from reference TRBV18 and TRBJ1-1, is as follows: NAGVMQNPRHLVRRRGQEARLRCSPMKGHSHVYWYRQLPEEGLKFMVYLQKENIIDESGMPKERFSAEFPKEGPSILRIQQVVRGDSAAYFCATTSRGSDTEAFFGQGTRLTVV.

The J gene is TRBJ2-5, the V gene TRBV7-2; 13 bases agree with TRBD2. Germline lookup yields CDR1 SGHTA and CDR2 FQGNSA. J lost 5 bases, V lost 6 bases, and 9 bases had no gene match. The CDR3 is 16 amino acids. Here the CDR3 reads CASRRTSGSPGETQYF. CDR3 nucleotide sequence: TGTGCCAGCAGACGGACTAGCGGGAGCCCCGGGGAGACCCAGTACTTC.

The chain uses TRBV29-1 and TRBJ1-5; 7 bases align to TRBD1. Germline lookup yields CDR1 SQVTM and CDR2 ANQGSEA. This CDR3 comprises 13 residues. With V trimmed by 2 bases and J by 5 bases, 3 bases remained unmatched. The CDR3 loop reads CSVEQGGDQPQHF. CDR3 nucleotide sequence: TGCAGCGTTGAACAAGGGGGCGATCAGCCCCAGCATTTT.

The chain recombines TRBV28 with TRBJ2-3; D possibly corresponds to TRBD1 (5 bases). V shed 6 bases and J shed 2 bases, with 15 bases lying between them. This CDR3 comprises 15 residues. The germline gives CDR1 MDHEN, CDR2 SYDVKM. The CDR3 here is CASRGSMGPTDTQYF. Here the CDR3 DNA reads TGTGCCAGCAGGGGAAGTATGGGGCCCACAGATACGCAGTATTTT.

The chain joins TRBV5-1 to TRBJ1-1, with D maybe TRBD1 (6 bases). Per the germline V gene, CDR1 is SGHRS and CDR2 is YFSETQ. V shed 4 bases and J shed 4 bases, with 17 bases lying between them. This CDR3 contains 15 residues. CDR3 region: CASSPSAGESTEAFF. The DNA for the CDR3 is TGCGCCAGCAGCCCAAGTGCAGGGGAAAGCACTGAAGCTTTCTTT.

The chain employs TRBV18 and TRBJ1-1; D remains unclear. The V gene lost 8 bases and the J gene lost 1 base, with 11 bases spanning the gap. CDR3 length: 13 amino acids. CDR1 KGHSH and CDR2 LQKENI come from the germline V gene. CDR3 residues: CASTRQGNTEAFF. The CDR3 DNA sequence: TGTGCCAGCACCCGACAAGGGAACACTGAAGCTTTCTTT.